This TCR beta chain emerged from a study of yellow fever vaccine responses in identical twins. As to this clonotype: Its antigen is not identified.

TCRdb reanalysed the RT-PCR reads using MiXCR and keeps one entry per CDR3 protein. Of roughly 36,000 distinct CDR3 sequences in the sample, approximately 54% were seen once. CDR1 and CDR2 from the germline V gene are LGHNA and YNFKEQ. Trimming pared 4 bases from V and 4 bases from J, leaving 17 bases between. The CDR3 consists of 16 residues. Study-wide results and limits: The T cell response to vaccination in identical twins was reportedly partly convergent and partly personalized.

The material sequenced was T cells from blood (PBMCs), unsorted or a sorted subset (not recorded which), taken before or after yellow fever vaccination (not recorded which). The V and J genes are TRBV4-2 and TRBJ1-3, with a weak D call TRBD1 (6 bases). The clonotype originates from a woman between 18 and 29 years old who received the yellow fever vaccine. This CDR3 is CASSPRLGAKGNTIYF. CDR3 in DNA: TGTGCCAGCAGCCCTCGGCTGGGGGCGAAGGGAAACACCATATATTTT.